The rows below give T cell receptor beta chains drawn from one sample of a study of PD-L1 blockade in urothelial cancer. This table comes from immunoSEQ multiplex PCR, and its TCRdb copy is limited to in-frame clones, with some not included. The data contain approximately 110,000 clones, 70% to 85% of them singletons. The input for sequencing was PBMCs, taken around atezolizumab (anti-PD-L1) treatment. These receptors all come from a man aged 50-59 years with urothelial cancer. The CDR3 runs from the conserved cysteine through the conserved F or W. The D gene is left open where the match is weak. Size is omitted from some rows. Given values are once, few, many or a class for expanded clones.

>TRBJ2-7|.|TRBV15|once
CATSSGSVSYEQYF
TGTGCCACCAGCTCGGGTTCGGTTTCCTACGAGCAGTACTTC
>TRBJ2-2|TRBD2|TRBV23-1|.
CASSQFHIRGDGTGELFF
TGCGCCAGCAGTCAATTTCATATACGGGGGGATGGCACCGGGGAGCTGTTTTTT
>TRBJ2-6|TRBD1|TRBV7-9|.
CASRDRGRSTGANVLTF
TGTGCCAGCAGGGACAGGGGTAGGTCGACTGGGGCCAACGTCCTGACTTTC
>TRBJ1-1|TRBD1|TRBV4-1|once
CASSQQQGVGTEAFF
TGCGCCAGCAGCCAACAACAGGGGGTGGGGACTGAAGCTTTCTTT
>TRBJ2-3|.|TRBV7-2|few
CASSLRSRLSTDTQYF
TGTGCCAGCAGCTTGCGGAGTCGCCTATCCACAGATACGCAGTATTTT
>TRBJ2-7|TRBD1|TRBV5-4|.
CASSFPGQGPYGQYF
TGTGCCAGCAGCTTTCCGGGACAGGGGCCTTACGGGCAGTACTTC
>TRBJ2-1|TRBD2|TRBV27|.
CATKDRAYSGTNEQFF
TGTGCCACGAAAGATAGGGCCTATAGCGGGACCAATGAGCAGTTCTTC
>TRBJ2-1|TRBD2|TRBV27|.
CASSVWLAGVEQFF
TGTGCCAGCAGTGTATGGCTAGCGGGAGTTGAGCAGTTCTTC
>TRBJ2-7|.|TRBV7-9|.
CASSTMSYEQYF
TGTGCCAGCAGCACCATGAGCTACGAGCAGTACTTC
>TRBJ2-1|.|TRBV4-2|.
CASSQEPGLRGNEQFF
TGTGCCAGCAGCCAAGAACCGGGACTCCGGGGTAATGAGCAGTTCTTC
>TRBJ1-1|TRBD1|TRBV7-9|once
CASSLYRDRVNTEAFF
TGTGCCAGCAGCTTATACCGGGACAGGGTGAACACTGAAGCTTTCTTT
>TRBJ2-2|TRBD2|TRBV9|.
CASSGTSGTGTGELFF
TGTGCCAGCAGCGGGACTAGCGGGACGGGGACCGGGGAGCTGTTTTTT
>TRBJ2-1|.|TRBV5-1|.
CASSHGQGGYNEQFF
TGCGCCAGCAGCCATGGACAGGGAGGGTACAATGAGCAGTTCTTC
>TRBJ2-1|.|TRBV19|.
CASRTESAYNEQFF
TGTGCCAGTAGAACGGAGTCGGCCTACAATGAGCAGTTCTTC